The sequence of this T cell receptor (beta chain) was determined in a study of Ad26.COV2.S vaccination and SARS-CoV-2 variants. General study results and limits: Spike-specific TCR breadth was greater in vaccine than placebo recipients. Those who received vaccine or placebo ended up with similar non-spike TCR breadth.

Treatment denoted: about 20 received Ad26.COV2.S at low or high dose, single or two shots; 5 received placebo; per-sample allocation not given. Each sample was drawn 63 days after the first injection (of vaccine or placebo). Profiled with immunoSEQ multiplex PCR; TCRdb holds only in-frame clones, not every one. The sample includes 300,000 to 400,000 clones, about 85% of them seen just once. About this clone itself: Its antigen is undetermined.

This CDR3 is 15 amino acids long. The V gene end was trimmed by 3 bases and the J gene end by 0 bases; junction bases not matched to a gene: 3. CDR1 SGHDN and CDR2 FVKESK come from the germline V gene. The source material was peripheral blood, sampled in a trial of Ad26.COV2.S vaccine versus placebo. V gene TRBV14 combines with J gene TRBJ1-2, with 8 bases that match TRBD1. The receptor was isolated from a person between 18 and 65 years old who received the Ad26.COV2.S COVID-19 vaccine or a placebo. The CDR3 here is CASSQGTGPNYGYTF. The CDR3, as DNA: TGTGCCAGCAGCCAGGGGACAGGACCTAACTATGGCTACACCTTC.